This TCR beta chain appears in the sequencing data of a study of CD8 T cells in ankylosing spondylitis. After removal of 6 bases from V and 4 bases from J, the junction contained 8 bases not matched to a gene. Germline loops: CDR1 LNHNV, CDR2 YYDKDF (reference sequence). There are 14 residues in the CDR3. Many counts were recorded for this clonotype. Antigen specificity is unknown. Libraries for TCR beta were made by quantitative 5'-RACE with molecular barcodes. TCRdb re-analysed the 5' RACE reads in MiXCR, keeping a single row per CDR3 protein. This table holds about 800,000 distinct CDR3 sequences, roughly 10% found once. Notes on the study in general: Earlier reports found some motif variants in synovial fluid and blood in reactive arthritis. The study identified a TCR beta motif of seven or eight highly homologous variants that appeared characteristic of ankylosing spondylitis blood. Disease-linked clones bore a CD8+ phenotype, appearing relatively rarely in peripheral blood. There was reportedly significant enrichment of clones that were disease-linked in matched ankylosing spondylitis synovial fluid.

The TCR comes from a male donor with ankylosing spondylitis. The V gene is TRBV15, the J gene TRBJ2-5; 7 bases agree with TRBD2. The sequenced sample consisted of blood, either unsorted or a sorted T cell fraction (not recorded which). CDR3 nucleotides: TGTGCCACCAGTGGTCTAGCGGAGGGAGAGACCCAGTACTTC. Protein product: CATSGLAEGETQYF.